This record concerns one T cell receptor (beta chain) sequence. Its matching antigen is unknown. This sample was included in a study of Ad26.COV2.S vaccination and SARS-CoV-2 variants. Broader study findings: Those who received the vaccine showed greater spike-specific TCR breadth than those given placebo.

Treatment reported: some 19 received Ad26.COV2.S at low or high dose, single or two shots; roughly five received placebo; per-sample allocation not given. Sampling was done on day 63 after the first vaccine or placebo injection. CDR1 and CDR2 (germline): SGHRS, YFSETQ. This CDR3 contains 19 residues. Trimming took 5 bases from V and 4 from J, leaving 29 bases between them. Here immunoSEQ multiplex PCR was the method, and the copy in TCRdb shows in-frame clones only, minus some. The table includes approximately 480,000 clones, roughly 87% detected once. Here the sequenced sample was peripheral blood, taken in a trial of Ad26.COV2.S vaccine versus placebo. The chain is built from TRBV5-1 and TRBJ2-3; D may match TRBD1 or TRBD2 (5 bases each). The receptor was isolated from a person between 18 and 65 years old who received the Ad26.COV2.S COVID-19 vaccine or a placebo. For the CDR3, the DNA is TGCGCCAGCAGGCTACGGGGTGGGACGGGCACCCTAAGTGCAGATACGCAGTATTTT. Translation: CASRLRGGTGTLSADTQYF.